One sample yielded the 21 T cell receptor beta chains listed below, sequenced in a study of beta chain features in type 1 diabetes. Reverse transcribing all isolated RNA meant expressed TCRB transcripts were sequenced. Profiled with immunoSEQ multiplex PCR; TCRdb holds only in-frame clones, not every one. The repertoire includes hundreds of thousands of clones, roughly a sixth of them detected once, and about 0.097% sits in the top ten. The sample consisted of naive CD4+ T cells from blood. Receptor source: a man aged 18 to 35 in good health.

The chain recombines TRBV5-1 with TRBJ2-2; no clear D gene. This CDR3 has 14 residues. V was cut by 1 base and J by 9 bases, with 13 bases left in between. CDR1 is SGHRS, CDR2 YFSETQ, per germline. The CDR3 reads CASSLLRGPRELFF. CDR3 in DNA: TGCGCCAGCAGCTTGCTACGCGGTCCCCGGGAGCTGTTTTTT. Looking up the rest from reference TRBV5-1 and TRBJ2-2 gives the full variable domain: KAGVTQTPRYLIKTRGQQVTLSCSPISGHRSVSWYQQTPGQGLQFLFEYFSETQRNKGNFPGRFSGRQFSNSRSEMNVSTLELGDSALYLCASSLLRGPRELFFGEGSRLTVL.

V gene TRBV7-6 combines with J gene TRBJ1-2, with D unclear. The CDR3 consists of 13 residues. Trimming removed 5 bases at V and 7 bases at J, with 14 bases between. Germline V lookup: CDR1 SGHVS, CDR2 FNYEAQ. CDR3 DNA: TGTGCCAGCAGCCGTCCGGGTCGGGTTGGCTACACCTTC. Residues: CASSRPGRVGYTF.

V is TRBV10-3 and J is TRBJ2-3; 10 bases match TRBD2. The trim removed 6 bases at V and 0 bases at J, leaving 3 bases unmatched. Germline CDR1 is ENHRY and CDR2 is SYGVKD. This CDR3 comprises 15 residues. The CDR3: CAIRLAGSSTDTQYF. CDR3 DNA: TGTGCCATCAGACTAGCGGGAAGCAGCACAGATACGCAGTATTTT.

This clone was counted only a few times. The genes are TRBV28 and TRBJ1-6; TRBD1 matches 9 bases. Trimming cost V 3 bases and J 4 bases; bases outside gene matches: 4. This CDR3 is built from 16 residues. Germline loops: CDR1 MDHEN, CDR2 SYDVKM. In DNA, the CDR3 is TGTGCCAGCAGTTTTCCACAGGGGGCGTATAATTCACCCCTCCACTTT. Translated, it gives CASSFPQGAYNSPLHF.

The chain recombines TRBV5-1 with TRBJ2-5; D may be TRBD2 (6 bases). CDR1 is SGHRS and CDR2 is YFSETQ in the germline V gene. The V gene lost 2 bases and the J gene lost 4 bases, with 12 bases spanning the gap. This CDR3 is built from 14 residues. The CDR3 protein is CASSFRLGSETQYF. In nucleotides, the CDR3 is TGCGCCAGCAGCTTCCGACTAGGCTCAGAGACCCAGTACTTC.

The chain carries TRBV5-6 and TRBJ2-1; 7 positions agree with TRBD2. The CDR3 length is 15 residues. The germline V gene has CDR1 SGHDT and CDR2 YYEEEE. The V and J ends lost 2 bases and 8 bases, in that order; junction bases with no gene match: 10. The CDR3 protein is CASSFGLGTNDEQFF. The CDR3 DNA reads TGTGCCAGCAGCTTCGGACTAGGGACCAACGATGAGCAGTTCTTC.

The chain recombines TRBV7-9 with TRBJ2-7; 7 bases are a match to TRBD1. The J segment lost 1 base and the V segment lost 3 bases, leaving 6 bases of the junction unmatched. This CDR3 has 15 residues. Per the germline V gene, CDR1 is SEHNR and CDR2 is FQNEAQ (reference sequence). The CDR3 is CASSFRSGQSYEQYF. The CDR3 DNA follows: TGTGCCAGCAGCTTCAGATCGGGACAGTCCTACGAGCAGTACTTC.

The CDR3 DNA is TGCGCCAGCAGTCGTAGCCAGGGAGGGCCCTACGAGCAGTACTTC. Protein sequence: CASSRSQGGPYEQYF. This chain uses TRBV4-3 with TRBJ2-7; 7 bases line up with TRBD2. The CDR3 spans 15 residues. Germline V gene sequence: CDR1 LGHNA, CDR2 YSLEER. Germline trimming cut 6 bases from V and 2 bases from J; bases unmatched to any gene: 10.

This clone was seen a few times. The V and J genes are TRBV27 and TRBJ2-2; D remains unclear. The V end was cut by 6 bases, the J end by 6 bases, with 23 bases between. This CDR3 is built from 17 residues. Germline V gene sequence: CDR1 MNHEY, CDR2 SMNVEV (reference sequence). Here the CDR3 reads CASSNPSKGSPPGELFF. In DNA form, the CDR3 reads TGTGCCAGCAGCAACCCCTCGAAGGGTAGCCCTCCCGGGGAGCTGTTTTTT.

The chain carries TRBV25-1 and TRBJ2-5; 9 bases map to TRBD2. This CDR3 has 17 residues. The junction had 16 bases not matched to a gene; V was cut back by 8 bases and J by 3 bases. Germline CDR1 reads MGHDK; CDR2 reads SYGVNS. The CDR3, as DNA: TGTGCCAGCGGCCCGTCGCCGGGACTAGCAGATGAAGAGACCCAGTACTTC. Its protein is CASGPSPGLADEETQYF.

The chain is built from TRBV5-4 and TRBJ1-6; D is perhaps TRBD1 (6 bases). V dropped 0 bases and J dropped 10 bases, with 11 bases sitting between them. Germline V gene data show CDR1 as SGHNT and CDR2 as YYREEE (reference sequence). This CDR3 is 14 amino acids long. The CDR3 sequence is CASSLGQARSPLHF. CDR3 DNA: TGTGCCAGCAGCTTGGGACAGGCAAGGTCACCCCTCCACTTT.

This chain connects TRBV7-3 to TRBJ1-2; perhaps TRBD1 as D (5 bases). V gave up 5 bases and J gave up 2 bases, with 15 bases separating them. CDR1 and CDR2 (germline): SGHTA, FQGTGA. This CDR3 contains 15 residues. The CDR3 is CASSLRGAGNYGYTF. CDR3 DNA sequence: TGTGCCAGCAGCCTAAGGGGCGCAGGAAACTATGGCTACACCTTC.

The CDR3 here is CASSPRDRGLAGRVTEQYF. CDR3 in DNA: TGTGCCAGCTCACCAAGGGACCGGGGACTAGCGGGACGGGTTACCGAGCAGTACTTC. The chain has TRBV18 and TRBJ2-7; 13 nucleotides agree with TRBD2. The CDR3 contains 19 residues. The V gene end was trimmed by 2 bases and the J gene end by 6 bases; junction bases not matched to a gene: 16. Germline CDR1 KGHSH, CDR2 LQKENI. Looking up the rest from reference TRBV18 and TRBJ2-7 gives the full variable domain: NAGVMQNPRHLVRRRGQEARLRCSPMKGHSHVYWYRQLPEEGLKFMVYLQKENIIDESGMPKERFSAEFPKEGPSILRIQQVVRGDSAAYFCASSPRDRGLAGRVTEQYFGPGTRLTVT.

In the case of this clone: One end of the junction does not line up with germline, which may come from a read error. CDR3 nucleotides: TGTGCCAGCAGCTTGGGGGGGCCCATCTTT. This codes for CASSLGGPIF. This rearrangement joins TRBV7-9 to TRBJ1-1, with D possibly matching TRBD1 (6 bases). The CDR3 is 10 amino acids. The germline gives CDR1 SEHNR, CDR2 FQNEAQ (reference sequence).

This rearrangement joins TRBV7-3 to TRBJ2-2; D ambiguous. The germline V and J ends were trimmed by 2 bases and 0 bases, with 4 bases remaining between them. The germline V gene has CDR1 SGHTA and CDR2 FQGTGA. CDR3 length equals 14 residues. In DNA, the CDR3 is TGTGCCAGCAGCTTACGCGCGAACACCGGGGAGCTGTTTTTT. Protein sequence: CASSLRANTGELFF. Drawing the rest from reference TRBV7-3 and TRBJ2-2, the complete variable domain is GAGVSQTPSNKVTEKGKYVELRCDPISGHTALYWYRQSLGQGPEFLIYFQGTGAADDSGLPNDRFFAVRPEGSVSTLKIQRTERGDSAVYLCASSLRANTGELFFGEGSRLTVL.

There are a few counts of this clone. The CDR3 nucleotides read TGTGCCAGCAGCTTGGGCCCCGGGTCTAACTATGGCTACACCTTC. Encoded protein: CASSLGPGSNYGYTF. The chain links TRBV7-9 to TRBJ1-2; no reliable D call. CDR3 size: 15 residues. The germline V gene has CDR1 SEHNR and CDR2 FQNEAQ (reference sequence). V was clipped by 3 bases and J by 0 bases, with 11 bases between them. Variable domain in full (rest from reference TRBV7-9 and TRBJ1-2): DTGVSQNPRHKITKRGQNVTFRCDPISEHNRLYWYRQTLGQGPEFLTYFQNEAQLEKSRLLSDRFSAERPKGSFSTLEIQRTEQGDSAMYLCASSLGPGSNYGYTFGSGTRLTVV.

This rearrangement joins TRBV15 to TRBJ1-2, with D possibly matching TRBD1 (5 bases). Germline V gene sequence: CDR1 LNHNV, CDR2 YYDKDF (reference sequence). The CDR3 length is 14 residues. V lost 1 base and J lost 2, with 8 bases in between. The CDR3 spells CATSRAGGNYGYTF. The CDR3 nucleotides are TGTGCCACCAGCAGAGCCGGGGGAAACTATGGCTACACCTTC.

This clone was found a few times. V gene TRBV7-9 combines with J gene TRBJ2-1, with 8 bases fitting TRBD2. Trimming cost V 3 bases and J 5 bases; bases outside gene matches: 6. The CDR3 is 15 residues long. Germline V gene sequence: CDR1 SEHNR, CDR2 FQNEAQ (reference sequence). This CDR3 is CASSFTGTSNNEQFF. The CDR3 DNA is TGTGCCAGCAGCTTTACCGGGACTAGTAACAATGAGCAGTTCTTC.

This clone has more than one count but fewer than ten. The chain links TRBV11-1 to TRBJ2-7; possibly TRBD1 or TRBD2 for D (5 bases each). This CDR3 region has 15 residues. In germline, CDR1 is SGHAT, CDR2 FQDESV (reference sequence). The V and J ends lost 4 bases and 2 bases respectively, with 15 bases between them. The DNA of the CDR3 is TGTGCCAGCAGCTCAAGCCCCGGGGCCCCCTACGAGCAGTACTTC. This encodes CASSSSPGAPYEQYF. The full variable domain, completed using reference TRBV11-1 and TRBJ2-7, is EAEVAQSPRYKITEKSQAVAFWCDPISGHATLYWYRQILGQGPELLVQFQDESVVDDSQLPKDRFSAERLKGVDSTLKIQPAELGDSAMYLCASSSSPGAPYEQYFGPGTRLTVT.

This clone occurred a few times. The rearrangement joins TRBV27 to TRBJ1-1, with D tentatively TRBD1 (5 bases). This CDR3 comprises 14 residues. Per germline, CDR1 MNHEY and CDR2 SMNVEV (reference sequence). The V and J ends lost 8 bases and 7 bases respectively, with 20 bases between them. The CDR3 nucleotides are TGTGCCAGCGGATCCCTCGGGGGGACTCTTGAAGCTTTCTTT. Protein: CASGSLGGTLEAFF.

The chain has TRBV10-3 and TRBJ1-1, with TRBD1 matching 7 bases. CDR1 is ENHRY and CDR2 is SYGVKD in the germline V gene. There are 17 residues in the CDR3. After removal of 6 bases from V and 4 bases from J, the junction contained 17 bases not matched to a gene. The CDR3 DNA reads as TGTGCCATCAGCCCCAGGGGGGGGGCGAGTCTTATCACTGAAGCTTTCTTT. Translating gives CAISPRGGASLITEAFF.